The clone carrying this T cell receptor (beta chain) was picked up a small number of times. This sample was taken from a study of OX40 agonist ivuxolimab in advanced cancers. Study at large: It was ivuxolimab, an agonistic anti-OX40 (CD134) antibody, that patients were treated with.

This CDR3 has 16 amino acids. Profiling relied on immunoSEQ multiplex PCR, and the TCRdb table lists in-frame clones only, not all of them. The sample holds more than 35,000 clones, roughly 91% seen once. The TCR originated in an adult with an advanced solid tumor such as melanoma, head and neck, liver or kidney cancer. The chain has TRBV12-1 and TRBJ2-2; the listed D gene, TRBD2, was not tested against the DNA. TRBV12-1 is an annotated pseudogene. This specimen was CD4+ or CD8+ T cells sorted from blood, taken in a trial of the OX40 agonist ivuxolimab. This chain's CDR3 is CASSQASRTNTGELFF. The DNA for the CDR3 is TGTGCCAGCAGCCAAGCTAGTCGCACGAACACCGGGGAGCTGTTTTTT.